The clone carrying this TCR beta chain was detected ten times or more. Its antigen is currently unknown. This specimen comes from a study of T-cell reconstitution after alpha-beta-depleted transplantation in children. Findings and caveats of the study: Several hundred graft clones that had expanded were reportedly the source of alpha-beta T cells about two months after transplant. Fresh T-cell production supplied most of the T-cell counts and diversity seen one year after transplant.

Unique molecular identifiers were incorporated when the TCRbeta library was constructed. MiXCR, run by TCRdb on the PCR reads, gives a single entry per CDR3 protein. The data contain about 300,000 distinct CDR3 sequences, roughly 7.8% of them seen just once; the ten biggest clones take up 9.1%. V dropped 1 base and J dropped 5; count of bases not matched to a gene: 8. The CDR3 has 16 amino acids. The germline V gene encodes CDR1 SGHVS and CDR2 FNYEAQ. The receptor's source is a female patient under 10 years old who had a stem cell transplant for Fanconi anemia, so the T cells may come from the graft donor. The specimen was peripheral blood, collected 360 days after TCRalphabeta/CD19-depleted stem cell transplant. The chain employs TRBV7-6 and TRBJ1-5, with 7 bases lining up with TRBD1. The DNA for the CDR3 is TGTGCCAGCAGCTTAGGGGCAGGGGGAGTAGATCAGCCCCAGCATTTT. Translating gives CASSLGAGGVDQPQHF.